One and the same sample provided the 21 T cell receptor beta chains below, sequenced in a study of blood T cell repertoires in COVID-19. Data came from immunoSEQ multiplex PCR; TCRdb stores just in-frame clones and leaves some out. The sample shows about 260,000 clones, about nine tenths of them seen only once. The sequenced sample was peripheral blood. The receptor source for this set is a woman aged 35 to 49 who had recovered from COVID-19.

The CDR3: CASSEALRGSEQYF. CDR3 DNA sequence: TGTGCCAGCAGTGAAGCGCTTCGGGGTAGCGAGCAGTACTTC. The chain uses TRBV2 and TRBJ2-7; D perhaps matches TRBD2 (5 bases). Germline CDR1 is SNHLY and CDR2 is FYNNEI. V lost 0 bases to trimming and J lost 6 bases, with 12 bases between them. The CDR3 has 14 residues.

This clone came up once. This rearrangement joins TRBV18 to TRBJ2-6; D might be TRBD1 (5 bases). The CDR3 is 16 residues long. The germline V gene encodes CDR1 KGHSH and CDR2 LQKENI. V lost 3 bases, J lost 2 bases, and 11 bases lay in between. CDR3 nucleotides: TGTGCCAGCTCACCGCGACAGACACCTGGGGCCAACGTCCTGACTTTC. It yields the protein CASSPRQTPGANVLTF.

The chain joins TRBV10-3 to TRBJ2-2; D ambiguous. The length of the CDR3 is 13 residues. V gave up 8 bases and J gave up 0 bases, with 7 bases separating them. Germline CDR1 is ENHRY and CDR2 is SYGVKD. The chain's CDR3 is CAILLANTGELFF. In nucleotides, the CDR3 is TGTGCCATCTTACTGGCGAACACCGGGGAGCTGTTTTTT.

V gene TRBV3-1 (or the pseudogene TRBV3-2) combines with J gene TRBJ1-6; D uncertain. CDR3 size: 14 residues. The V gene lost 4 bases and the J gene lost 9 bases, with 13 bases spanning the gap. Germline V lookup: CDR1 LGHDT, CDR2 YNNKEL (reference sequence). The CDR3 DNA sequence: TGTGCCAGCAGCCCCGGGTCCCTACCTTCACCCCTCCACTTT. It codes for CASSPGSLPSPLHF.

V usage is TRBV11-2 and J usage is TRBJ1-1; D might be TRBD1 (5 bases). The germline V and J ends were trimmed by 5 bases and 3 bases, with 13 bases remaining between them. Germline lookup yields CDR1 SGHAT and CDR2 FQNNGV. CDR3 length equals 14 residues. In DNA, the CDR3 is TGTGCCAGCAGCCGCAGGGCTTCGGACACTGAAGCTTTCTTT. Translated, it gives CASSRRASDTEAFF.

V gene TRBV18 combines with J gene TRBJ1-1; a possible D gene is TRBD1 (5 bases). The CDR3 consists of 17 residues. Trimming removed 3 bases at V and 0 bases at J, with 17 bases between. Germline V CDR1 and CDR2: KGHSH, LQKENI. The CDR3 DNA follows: TGTGCCAGCTCACCGACGGCCGGGGGTACCATGAACACTGAAGCTTTCTTT. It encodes CASSPTAGGTMNTEAFF.

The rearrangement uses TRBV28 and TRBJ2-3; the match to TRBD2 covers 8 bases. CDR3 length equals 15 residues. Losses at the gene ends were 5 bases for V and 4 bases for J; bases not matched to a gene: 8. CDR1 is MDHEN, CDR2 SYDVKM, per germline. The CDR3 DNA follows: TGTGCCAGCAGTACGCGCGGGGGGTCCCCAGATACGCAGTATTTT. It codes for CASSTRGGSPDTQYF.

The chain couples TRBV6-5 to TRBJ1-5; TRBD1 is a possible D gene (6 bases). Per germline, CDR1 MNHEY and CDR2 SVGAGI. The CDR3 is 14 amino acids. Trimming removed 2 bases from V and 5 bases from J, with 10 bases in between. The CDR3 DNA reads TGTGCCAGCAGTTACATTCCAGGGGATCAGCCCCAGCATTTT. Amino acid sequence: CASSYIPGDQPQHF.

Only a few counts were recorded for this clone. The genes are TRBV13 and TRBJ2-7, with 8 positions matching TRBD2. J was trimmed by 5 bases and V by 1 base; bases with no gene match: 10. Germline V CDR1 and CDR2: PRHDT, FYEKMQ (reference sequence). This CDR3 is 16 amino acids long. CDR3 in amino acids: CASSLESSGVKNEQYF. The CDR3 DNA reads TGTGCCAGCAGCTTAGAAAGTAGCGGGGTTAAGAACGAGCAGTACTTC. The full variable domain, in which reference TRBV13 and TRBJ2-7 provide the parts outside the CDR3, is AAGVIQSPRHLIKEKRETATLKCYPIPRHDTVYWYQQGPGQDPQFLISFYEKMQSDKGSIPDRFSAQQFSDYHSELNMSSLELGDSALYFCASSLESSGVKNEQYFGPGTRLTVT.

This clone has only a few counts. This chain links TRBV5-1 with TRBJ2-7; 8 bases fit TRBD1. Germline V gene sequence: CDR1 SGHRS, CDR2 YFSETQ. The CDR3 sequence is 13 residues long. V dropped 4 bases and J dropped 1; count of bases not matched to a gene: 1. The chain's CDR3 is CASSRDRSYEQYF. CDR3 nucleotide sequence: TGCGCCAGCAGCCGGGACAGGTCCTACGAGCAGTACTTC.

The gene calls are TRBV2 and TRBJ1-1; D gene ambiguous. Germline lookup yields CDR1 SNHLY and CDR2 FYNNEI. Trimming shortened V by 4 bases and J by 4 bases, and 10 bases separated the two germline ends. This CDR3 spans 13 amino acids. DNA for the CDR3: TGTGCCAGCAGTGGACTAAGGACCACTGAAGCTTTCTTT. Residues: CASSGLRTTEAFF.

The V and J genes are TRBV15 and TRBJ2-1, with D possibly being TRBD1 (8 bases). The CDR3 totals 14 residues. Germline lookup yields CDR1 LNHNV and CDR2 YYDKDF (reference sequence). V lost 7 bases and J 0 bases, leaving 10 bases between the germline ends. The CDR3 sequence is CATNRGGSYNEQFF. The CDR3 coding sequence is TGTGCCACCAACAGGGGGGGCTCCTACAATGAGCAGTTCTTC.

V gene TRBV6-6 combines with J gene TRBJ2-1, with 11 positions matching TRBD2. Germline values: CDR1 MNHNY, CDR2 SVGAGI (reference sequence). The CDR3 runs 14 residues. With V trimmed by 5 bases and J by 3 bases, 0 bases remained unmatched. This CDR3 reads CASSLAGGYNEQFF. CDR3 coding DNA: TGTGCCAGCAGTCTAGCGGGGGGCTACAATGAGCAGTTCTTC.

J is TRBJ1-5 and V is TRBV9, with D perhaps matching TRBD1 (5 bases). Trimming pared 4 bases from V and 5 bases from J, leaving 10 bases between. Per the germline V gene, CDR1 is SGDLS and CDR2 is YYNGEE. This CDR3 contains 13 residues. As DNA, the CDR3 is TGTGCCAGCAGCTACGACAGCGATCAGCCCCAGCATTTT. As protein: CASSYDSDQPQHF.

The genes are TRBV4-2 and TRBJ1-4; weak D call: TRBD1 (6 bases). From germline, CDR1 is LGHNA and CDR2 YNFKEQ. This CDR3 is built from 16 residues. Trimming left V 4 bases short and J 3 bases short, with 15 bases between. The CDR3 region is CASSLLIDRSNEKLFF. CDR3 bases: TGTGCCAGCAGCCTCCTCATAGACAGGTCTAATGAAAAACTGTTTTTT.

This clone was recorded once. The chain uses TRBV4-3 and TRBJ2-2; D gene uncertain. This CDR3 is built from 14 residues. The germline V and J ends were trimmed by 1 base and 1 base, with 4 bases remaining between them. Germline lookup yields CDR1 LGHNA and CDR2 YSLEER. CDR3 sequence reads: CASSQGQNTGELFF. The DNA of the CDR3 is TGCGCCAGCAGCCAAGGACAGAACACCGGGGAGCTGTTTTTT.

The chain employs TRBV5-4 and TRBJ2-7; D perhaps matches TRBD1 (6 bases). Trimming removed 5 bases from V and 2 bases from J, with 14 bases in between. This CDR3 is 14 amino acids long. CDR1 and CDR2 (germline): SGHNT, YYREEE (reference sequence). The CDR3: CASRRQVETYEQYF. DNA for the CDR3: TGTGCCAGCAGGAGACAGGTGGAAACCTACGAGCAGTACTTC. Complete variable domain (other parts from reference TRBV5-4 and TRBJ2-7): ETGVTQSPTHLIKTRGQQVTLRCSSQSGHNTVSWYQQALGQGPQFIFQYYREEENGRGNFPPRFSGLQFPNYSSELNVNALELDDSALYLCASRRQVETYEQYFGPGTRLTVT.

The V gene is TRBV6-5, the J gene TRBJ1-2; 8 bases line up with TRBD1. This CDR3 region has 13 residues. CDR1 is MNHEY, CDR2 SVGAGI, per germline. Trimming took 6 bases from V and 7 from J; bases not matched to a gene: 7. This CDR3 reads CASSDRGLGGYTF. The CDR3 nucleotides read TGTGCCAGCAGCGACAGGGGACTGGGTGGCTACACCTTC.

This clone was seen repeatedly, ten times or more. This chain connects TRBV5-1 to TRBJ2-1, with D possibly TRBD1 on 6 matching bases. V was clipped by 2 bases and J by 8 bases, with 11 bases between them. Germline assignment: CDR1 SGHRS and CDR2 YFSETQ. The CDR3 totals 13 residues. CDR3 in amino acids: CASSLTGLHEQFF. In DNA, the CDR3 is TGCGCCAGCAGCTTAACAGGGCTCCATGAGCAGTTCTTC. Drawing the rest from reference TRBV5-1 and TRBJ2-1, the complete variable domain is KAGVTQTPRYLIKTRGQQVTLSCSPISGHRSVSWYQQTPGQGLQFLFEYFSETQRNKGNFPGRFSGRQFSNSRSEMNVSTLELGDSALYLCASSLTGLHEQFFGPGTRLTVL.

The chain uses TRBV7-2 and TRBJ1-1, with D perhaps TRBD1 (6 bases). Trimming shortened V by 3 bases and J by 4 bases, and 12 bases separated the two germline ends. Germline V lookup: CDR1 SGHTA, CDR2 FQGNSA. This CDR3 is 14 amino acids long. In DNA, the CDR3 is TGTGCCAGCAGCTTTAGAGGGGGATCCACTGAAGCTTTCTTT. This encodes CASSFRGGSTEAFF.

The CDR3 DNA reads as TGTGCCAGCAGCGTAGCCCCAGGGTCCGGGCAAGAGACCCAGTACTTC. It yields the protein CASSVAPGSGQETQYF. The J gene is TRBJ2-5, the V gene TRBV9; possibly TRBD1 for D (5 bases). Germline CDR1 is SGDLS and CDR2 is YYNGEE. The CDR3 totals 16 residues. V was shortened by 0 bases and J by 2 bases, with 14 bases between the two germline ends.